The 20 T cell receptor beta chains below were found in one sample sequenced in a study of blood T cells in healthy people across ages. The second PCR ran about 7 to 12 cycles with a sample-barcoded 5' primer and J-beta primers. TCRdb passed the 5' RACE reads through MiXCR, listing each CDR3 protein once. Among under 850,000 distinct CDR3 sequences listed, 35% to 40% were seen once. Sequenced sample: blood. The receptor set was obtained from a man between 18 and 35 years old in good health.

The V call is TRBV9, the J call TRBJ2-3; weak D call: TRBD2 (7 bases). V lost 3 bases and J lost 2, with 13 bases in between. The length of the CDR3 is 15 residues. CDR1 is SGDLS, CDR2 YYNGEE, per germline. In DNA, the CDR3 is TGTGCCAGCAGCGAGGGGGGGCCCTTCACAGATACGCAGTATTTT. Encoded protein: CASSEGGPFTDTQYF.

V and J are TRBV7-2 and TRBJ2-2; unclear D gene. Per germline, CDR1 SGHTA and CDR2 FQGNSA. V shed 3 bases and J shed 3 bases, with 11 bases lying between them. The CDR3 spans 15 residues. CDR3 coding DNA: TGTGCCAGCAGCTTTGGGGATTTGGACACCGGGGAGCTGTTTTTT. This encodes CASSFGDLDTGELFF.

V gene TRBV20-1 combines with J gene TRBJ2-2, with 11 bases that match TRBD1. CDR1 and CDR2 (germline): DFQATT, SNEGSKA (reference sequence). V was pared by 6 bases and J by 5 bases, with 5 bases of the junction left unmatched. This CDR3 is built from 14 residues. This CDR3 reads CSAPGQGATGELFF. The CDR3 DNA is TGCAGTGCCCCCGGACAGGGGGCGACCGGGGAGCTGTTTTTT.

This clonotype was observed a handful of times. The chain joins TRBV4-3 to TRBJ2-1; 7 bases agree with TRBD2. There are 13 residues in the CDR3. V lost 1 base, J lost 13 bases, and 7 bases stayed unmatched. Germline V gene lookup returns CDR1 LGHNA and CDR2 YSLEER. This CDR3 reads CASSQVGAGPQFF. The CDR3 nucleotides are TGCGCCAGCAGCCAAGTAGGAGCGGGGCCACAGTTCTTC.

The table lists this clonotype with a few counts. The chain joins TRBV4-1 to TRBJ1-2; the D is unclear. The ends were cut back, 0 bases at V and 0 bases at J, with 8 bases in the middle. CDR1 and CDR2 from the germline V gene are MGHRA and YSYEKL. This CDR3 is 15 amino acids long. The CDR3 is CASSQEALANYGYTF. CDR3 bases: TGCGCCAGCAGCCAAGAGGCACTCGCTAACTATGGCTACACCTTC.

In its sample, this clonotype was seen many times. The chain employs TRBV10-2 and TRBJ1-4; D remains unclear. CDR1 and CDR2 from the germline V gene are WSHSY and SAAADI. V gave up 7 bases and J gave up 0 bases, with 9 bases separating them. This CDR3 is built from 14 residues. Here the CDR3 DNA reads TGCGCCAGCACCCACGGGACAACTAATGAAAAACTGTTTTTT. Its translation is CASTHGTTNEKLFF.

DNA of the CDR3: TGTGCCAGCAGCGTACAGGGCTCGCCTTCACCCCTCCACTTT. It is translated as CASSVQGSPSPLHF. The rearrangement uses TRBV7-2 and TRBJ1-6, with D perhaps matching TRBD1 (6 bases). Per germline, CDR1 SGHTA and CDR2 FQGNSA. This CDR3 contains 14 residues. Trimming removed 5 bases at V and 9 bases at J, with 14 bases between.

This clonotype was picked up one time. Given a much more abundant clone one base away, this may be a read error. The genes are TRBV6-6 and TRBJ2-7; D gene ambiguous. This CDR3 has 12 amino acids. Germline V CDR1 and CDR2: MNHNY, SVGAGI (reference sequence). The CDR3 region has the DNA TGTGCCGGCAGTGCAAATCTCTACGAGCAGTACTTC. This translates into CAGSANLYEQYF.

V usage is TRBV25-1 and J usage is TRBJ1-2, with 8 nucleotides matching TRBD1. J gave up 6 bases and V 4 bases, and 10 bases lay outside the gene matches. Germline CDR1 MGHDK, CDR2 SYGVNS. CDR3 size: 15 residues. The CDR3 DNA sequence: TGTGCCAGCAGTGCTATCGGGACAGGACAAGATGGCTACACCTTC. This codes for CASSAIGTGQDGYTF.

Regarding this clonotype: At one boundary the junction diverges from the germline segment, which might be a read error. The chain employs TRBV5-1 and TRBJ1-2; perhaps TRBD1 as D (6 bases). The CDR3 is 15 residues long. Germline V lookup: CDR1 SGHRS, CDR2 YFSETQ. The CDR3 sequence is CAGSLGGGTNYGYTF. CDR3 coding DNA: TGCGCCGGCAGCTTGGGAGGGGGAACCAACTATGGCTACACCTTC. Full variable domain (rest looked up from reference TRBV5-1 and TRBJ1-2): KAGVTQTPRYLIKTRGQQVTLSCSPISGHRSVSWYQQTPGQGLQFLFEYFSETQRNKGNFPGRFSGRQFSNSRSEMNVSTLELGDSALYLCAGSLGGGTNYGYTFGSGTRLTVV.

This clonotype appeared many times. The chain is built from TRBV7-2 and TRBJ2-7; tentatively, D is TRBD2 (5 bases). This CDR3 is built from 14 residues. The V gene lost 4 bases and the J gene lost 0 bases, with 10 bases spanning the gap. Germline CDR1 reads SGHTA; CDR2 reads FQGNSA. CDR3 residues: CASSSLLDSYEQYF. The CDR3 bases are TGTGCCAGCAGCTCACTACTAGACTCCTACGAGCAGTACTTC.

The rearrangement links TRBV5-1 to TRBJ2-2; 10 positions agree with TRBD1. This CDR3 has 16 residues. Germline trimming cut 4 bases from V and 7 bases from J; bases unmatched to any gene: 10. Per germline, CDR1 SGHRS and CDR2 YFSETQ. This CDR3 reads CASSLALGQGNGELFF. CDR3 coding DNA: TGCGCCAGCAGCCTGGCCTTGGGACAGGGGAACGGGGAGCTGTTTTTT.

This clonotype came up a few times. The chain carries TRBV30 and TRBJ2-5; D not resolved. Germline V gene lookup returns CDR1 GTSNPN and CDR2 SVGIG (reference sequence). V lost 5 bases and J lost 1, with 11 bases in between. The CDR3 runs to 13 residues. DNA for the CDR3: TGTGCCTGGGCCCCAGGCGTCCAAGAGACCCAGTACTTC. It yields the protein CAWAPGVQETQYF.

The CDR3 DNA follows: TGTGCCAGCAGCCGCTTCGGACAGGGTAGAAATGAAAAACTGTTTTTT. Protein sequence: CASSRFGQGRNEKLFF. This chain connects TRBV3-1 to TRBJ1-4, with 8 positions matching TRBD1. Germline CDR1 is LGHDT and CDR2 is YNNKEL (reference sequence). The trim removed 4 bases at V and 5 bases at J, leaving 9 bases unmatched. The CDR3 length is 16 residues.

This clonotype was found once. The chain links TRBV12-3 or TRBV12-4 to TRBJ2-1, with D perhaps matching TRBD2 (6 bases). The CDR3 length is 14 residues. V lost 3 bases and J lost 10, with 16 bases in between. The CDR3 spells CASSFAGLPSEQFF. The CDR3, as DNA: TGTGCCAGCAGTTTCGCAGGACTACCTTCCGAGCAGTTCTTC.

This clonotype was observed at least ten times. Here the CDR3 DNA reads TGCAGTGCTAGTTTGAATAGCGGGGGGGCTGGCACAGATACGCAGTATTTT. It encodes CSASLNSGGAGTDTQYF. The chain combines TRBV20-1 with TRBJ2-3, with 11 bases identical to TRBD2. CDR1 DFQATT and CDR2 SNEGSKA come from the germline V gene (reference sequence). This CDR3 spans 17 amino acids. V gave up 3 bases and J gave up 1 base; unmatched junction bases: 9.

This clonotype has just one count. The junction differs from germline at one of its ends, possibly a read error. The CDR3 DNA reads TGTGCCTGCAGTGTCCGCGTAGCAGGGGCCTACAATGAGCAGTTCTTC. Translation: CACSVRVAGAYNEQFF. The V gene is TRBV6-4, the J gene TRBJ2-1; tentatively, D is TRBD1 (6 bases). CDR3 length: 16 amino acids. In germline, CDR1 is MRHNA, CDR2 SNTAGT.

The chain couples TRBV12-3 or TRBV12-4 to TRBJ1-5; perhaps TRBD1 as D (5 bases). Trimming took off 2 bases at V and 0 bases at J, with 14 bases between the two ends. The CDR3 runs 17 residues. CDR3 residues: CASSLSRRDRSNQPQHF. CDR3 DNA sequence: TGTGCCAGCAGTTTATCTAGGAGGGACCGTAGCAATCAGCCCCAGCATTTT.

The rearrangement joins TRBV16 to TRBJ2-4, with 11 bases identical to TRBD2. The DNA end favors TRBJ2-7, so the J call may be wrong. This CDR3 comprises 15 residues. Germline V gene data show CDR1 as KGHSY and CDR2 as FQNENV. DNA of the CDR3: TGTGCCAGCAGCCCGAGACTAGCGGGGATCTACGAGCAGTACTTC. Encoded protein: CASSPRLAGIYEQYF.

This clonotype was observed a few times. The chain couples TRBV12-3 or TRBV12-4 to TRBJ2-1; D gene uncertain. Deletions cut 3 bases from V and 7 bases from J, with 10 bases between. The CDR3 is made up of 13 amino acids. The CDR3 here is CASSLLVGNEQFF. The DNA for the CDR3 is TGTGCCAGCAGTTTGCTAGTCGGTAATGAGCAGTTCTTC.